A selection of T cell receptor beta chains follows, all from one sample in a study of T cells in Graves' hyperthyroidism and ophthalmopathy. TCRdb recomputed calls from the multiplex PCR reads with MiXCR, one row per CDR3 protein. The table shows roughly 700,000 distinct CDR3 sequences, with less than 15% occurring only once. The sequencing sample was made of blood. Receptors were obtained from a woman aged 18-35 years with Graves' hyperthyroidism. The CDR3 runs from the conserved cysteine through the conserved F or W. The D gene is left open where the match is weak. Not every row has a clone size; where given, it reads once, few, many or a size class.

D gene: NA
clone size: few
V gene: TRBV7-2
J gene: TRBJ2-2
CDR3 DNA: TGTGCCAGCAGCTCGGGGACCTATGGGACTGGCCTCGCCGGGGAGCTGTTTTTT
CDR3 protein: CASSSGTYGTGLAGELFF

D gene: NA
clone size: many
V gene: TRBV28
J gene: TRBJ2-7
CDR3 DNA: TGTGCCACGAAAACGGGTGGAAACACCTACGGTTGGCAGTACTTC
CDR3 protein: CATKTGGNTYGWQYF

D gene: NA
clone size: few
V gene: TRBV28
J gene: TRBJ2-1
CDR3 DNA: TGTGCCAGCAGTCCCCCCCCATACAATGAGCAGCTCTTC
CDR3 protein: CASSPPPYNEQLF

D gene: NA
clone size: few
V gene: TRBV7-2
J gene: TRBJ2-6
CDR3 DNA: TGTGCCAGCAGCTTCAAAGTAGGTGGTGGGGCCAACGTCCTGACTTTC
CDR3 protein: CASSFKVGGGANVLTF

D gene: NA
clone size: few
V gene: TRBV20-1
J gene: TRBJ2-7
CDR3 DNA: TGCAGTGCTCAGGGACGGCCCTTCTACGAGCAGTACTTC
CDR3 protein: CSAQGRPFYEQYF

D gene: NA
clone size: NA
V gene: TRBV27
J gene: TRBJ2-1
CDR3 DNA: TGTGCCAGCAGTTACAAGGGGGAGAATGAGCAGTTCTTC
CDR3 protein: CASSYKGENEQFF

D gene: TRBD2
clone size: many
V gene: TRBV12-3/TRBV12-4
J gene: TRBJ2-3
CDR3 DNA: TGTGCCAGCAGCTTGGGACTAGCGGGCACAGATACGCAGTATTTT
CDR3 protein: CASSLGLAGTDTQYF

D gene: NA
clone size: many
V gene: TRBV12-3/TRBV12-4
J gene: TRBJ2-1
CDR3 DNA: TGTGCCAGCAGCCACTTGCCAGCAAATGAGCAGTTCTTC
CDR3 protein: CASSHLPANEQFF

D gene: TRBD2
clone size: NA
V gene: TRBV9
J gene: TRBJ2-1
CDR3 DNA: TGTGCCAGCAGCATCGGGACTAGCGGTCACAATGAGCAGTTCTTC
CDR3 protein: CASSIGTSGHNEQFF

D gene: NA
clone size: NA
V gene: TRBV20-1
J gene: TRBJ2-7
CDR3 DNA: TGCAGTGCTGGACGACATGTTAATACCTACGAGCAGTACTTC
CDR3 protein: CSAGRHVNTYEQYF

D gene: NA
clone size: many
V gene: TRBV10-2
J gene: TRBJ1-1
CDR3 DNA: TGCGCCAGCCTAGAGACAGGGAACACTGAAGCTTTCTTT
CDR3 protein: CASLETGNTEAFF

D gene: NA
clone size: many
V gene: TRBV10-3
J gene: TRBJ2-6
CDR3 DNA: TGTGCCATCAGTGAGGCCGGGGCTTCTGGGGCCAACGTCCTGACTTTC
CDR3 protein: CAISEAGASGANVLTF

D gene: TRBD2
clone size: many
V gene: TRBV11-2
J gene: TRBJ2-3
CDR3 DNA: TGTGCCAGCAGCTATTTCGGGGAGGGCCGAGGGACGCAGTATTTT
CDR3 protein: CASSYFGEGRGTQYF

D gene: TRBD2
clone size: few
V gene: TRBV20-1
J gene: TRBJ2-7
CDR3 DNA: TGCAGTGCTGGAGCGGGAGGGCCTTACGGCGAGCAGTACTTC
CDR3 protein: CSAGAGGPYGEQYF

D gene: TRBD1
clone size: NA
V gene: TRBV28
J gene: TRBJ1-2
CDR3 DNA: TGTGCCAGCAGTTCCCTCATACGACAGGGGGCTTTGGGCTACACCTTC
CDR3 protein: CASSSLIRQGALGYTF

D gene: TRBD1
clone size: many
V gene: TRBV18
J gene: TRBJ2-1
CDR3 DNA: TGTGCCAGCTCACCCGGGACAGTAGGTGAGCAGTTCTTC
CDR3 protein: CASSPGTVGEQFF

D gene: NA
clone size: NA
V gene: TRBV5-6
J gene: TRBJ2-5
CDR3 DNA: TGTGCCAGCAGCCCCGGGACACACGCCCAGGAGACCCAGTACTTC
CDR3 protein: CASSPGTHAQETQYF

D gene: TRBD1
clone size: NA
V gene: TRBV3-1
J gene: TRBJ1-1
CDR3 DNA: TGTGCCAGCAGCCAAGGAGGACAGGGAGAATTGCAGATTGCTTTCTTT
CDR3 protein: CASSQGGQGELQIAFF

D gene: TRBD2
clone size: many
V gene: TRBV10-3
J gene: TRBJ2-1
CDR3 DNA: TGTGCCACGAGCCAAAGATCGGGACTAGCGCCCAACAATGAGCAGTTCTTC
CDR3 protein: CATSQRSGLAPNNEQFF

D gene: TRBD1
clone size: NA
V gene: TRBV6-2/TRBV6-3
J gene: TRBJ2-2
CDR3 DNA: TGTGCCAGCAGTCTGGGACAGGGGTTTACCGGGGAGCTGTTTTTT
CDR3 protein: CASSLGQGFTGELFF

D gene: TRBD2
clone size: many
V gene: TRBV27
J gene: TRBJ2-1
CDR3 DNA: TGTGCCAGCCGCAGCCCGGCGGGAGGGCCAAAGGCGCACACTGAGCAGTTCTTC
CDR3 protein: CASRSPAGGPKAHTEQFF

D gene: NA
clone size: NA
V gene: TRBV6-1
J gene: TRBJ1-1
CDR3 DNA: TGTGCCAGCAGTTCCCCTTCGAACACTGAAGCTTTCTTT
CDR3 protein: CASSSPSNTEAFF

D gene: TRBD2
clone size: many
V gene: TRBV12-3/TRBV12-4
J gene: TRBJ2-5
CDR3 DNA: TGTGCCAGCGGGAGGGCCCAAGAGACCCAGTACTTC
CDR3 protein: CASGRAQETQYF

D gene: NA
clone size: many
V gene: TRBV7-9
J gene: TRBJ2-3
CDR3 DNA: TGTGCCAGCAGCTTACCCACGACAGGGAGGTCCGGAGATACGCAGTATTTT
CDR3 protein: CASSLPTTGRSGDTQYF

D gene: TRBD2
clone size: many
V gene: TRBV9
J gene: TRBJ2-1
CDR3 DNA: TGTGCCAGCAGCCGACTAGCGGGCAATGAGCAGTTCTTC
CDR3 protein: CASSRLAGNEQFF

D gene: TRBD1
clone size: few
V gene: TRBV6-2/TRBV6-3
J gene: TRBJ2-6
CDR3 DNA: TGTGCCAGCAGTTGGACAGGGCCAAGCTCGTCTGGGGCCAACGTCCTGACTTTC
CDR3 protein: CASSWTGPSSSGANVLTF

D gene: NA
clone size: NA
V gene: TRBV7-3
J gene: TRBJ2-6
CDR3 DNA: TGTGCCAGCAGCTTAACGGCGGGATCTGGGGCCAACGTCCTGACTTTC
CDR3 protein: CASSLTAGSGANVLTF

D gene: TRBD1
clone size: NA
V gene: TRBV6-1
J gene: TRBJ2-7
CDR3 DNA: TGTGCCAGCAGTTACGCGGGACAGGCCTACGAGCAGTACTTC
CDR3 protein: CASSYAGQAYEQYF

D gene: NA
clone size: NA
V gene: TRBV11-2
J gene: TRBJ2-1
CDR3 DNA: TGTGCCAGCAGCTTAAGGTCCGCTATCATCTATGAGCAGTTCTTC
CDR3 protein: CASSLRSAIIYEQFF

D gene: NA
clone size: NA
V gene: TRBV13
J gene: TRBJ2-3
CDR3 DNA: TGTGCCAGCAGTGATTTTCAGGGGATCACAGATACGCAGTATTTT
CDR3 protein: CASSDFQGITDTQYF

D gene: NA
clone size: many
V gene: TRBV2
J gene: TRBJ1-4
CDR3 DNA: TGTGCCAGCAGTGAGCTAAACCTTGCAACTAATGAAAAACTGTTTTTT
CDR3 protein: CASSELNLATNEKLFF

D gene: TRBD1
clone size: many
V gene: TRBV13
J gene: TRBJ2-1
CDR3 DNA: TGTGCCAGCAGCTACTCGACAGGGATGTACAGTGAGCAGTTCTTC
CDR3 protein: CASSYSTGMYSEQFF